This TCR beta chain was captured by sequencing in a study of regulatory T cells in long-lasting Graves disease. Study at large: Antithyroid drugs had been given to newly diagnosed Graves' patients for under 3 months.

Study-level results: TCR diversity was lower in persistent than newly diagnosed Graves' disease. TRBV28, TRBJ1-2 and TRBJ2-5 were favored in persistent disease.

Looked up from germline, CDR1 is MNHEY and CDR2 is SVGEGT. The germline V and J ends were trimmed by 3 bases and 6 bases, with 10 bases remaining between them. CDR3 length equals 13 residues. This clonotype was seen ten or more times. The antigen is undetermined. For TCR beta, libraries came from iRepertoire HTBI primers and Arm-PCR of CDR3 regions. TCRdb independently ran MiXCR on the multiplex PCR reads; one entry per CDR3 protein. The sample lists 510,000 or so distinct CDR3 sequences; around 12% were seen once. Time point meaning: newly diagnosed GD, antithyroid drugs for less than 3 months. From PBMCs, RNA was extracted and then used to make the TCR library. Patients came from an endocrinology department in Xi'an, China. These data also formed part of another study, on T cells in Graves' hyperthyroidism and ophthalmopathy.

The receptor's source is a woman under 40 with Graves disease. The chain employs TRBV6-2 or TRBV6-3 and TRBJ2-3; D perhaps matches TRBD1 (5 bases). This material consisted of peripheral blood mononuclear cells (PBMCs), taken at new diagnosis, from a patient treated with antithyroid drugs. DNA of the CDR3: TGTGCCAGCAGTTATTTGGGGCTCGATACGCAGTATTTT. Translation: CASSYLGLDTQYF.